This T cell receptor beta chain was retrieved from a study of T cells in Graves' hyperthyroidism and ophthalmopathy. Amplification of TCR beta CDR3 regions was performed using RNA transcripts as template. HTBI primers drove first-round RT-PCR of the TCR CDR3. MiXCR was run by TCRdb on the multiplex PCR reads, yielding one entry per CDR3 protein. The sample holds 550,000 to 600,000 distinct CDR3 sequences, 46% seen once. Those patients with uncontrolled infection, other autoimmune disease, pregnancy or lactation were excluded. V lost 3 bases, J lost 0 bases, and 5 bases stayed unmatched. The CDR3 has 17 residues. CDR1 is SGHTA, CDR2 FQGTGA, per germline.

This clonotype was obtained from an adult woman with Graves' disease, either hyperthyroidism or ophthalmopathy (not recorded which). What was sequenced was peripheral blood or thyroid tissue (not recorded which). This rearrangement joins TRBV7-3 to TRBJ1-6, with 7 positions matching TRBD1. The CDR3 region is CASSLRQGDSYNSPLHF. The CDR3 region has the DNA TGTGCCAGCAGCTTGAGACAGGGCGACTCCTATAATTCACCCCTCCACTTT.